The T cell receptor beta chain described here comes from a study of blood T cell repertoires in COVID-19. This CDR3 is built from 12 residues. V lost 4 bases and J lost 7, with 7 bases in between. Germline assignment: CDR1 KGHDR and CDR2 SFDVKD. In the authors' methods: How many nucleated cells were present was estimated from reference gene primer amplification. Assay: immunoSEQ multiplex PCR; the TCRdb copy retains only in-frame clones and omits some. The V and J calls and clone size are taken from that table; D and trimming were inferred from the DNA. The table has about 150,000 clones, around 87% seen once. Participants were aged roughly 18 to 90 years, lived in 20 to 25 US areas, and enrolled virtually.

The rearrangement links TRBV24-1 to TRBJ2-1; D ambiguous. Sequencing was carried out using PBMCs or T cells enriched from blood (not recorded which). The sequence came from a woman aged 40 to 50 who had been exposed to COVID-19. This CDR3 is CATSESGNEQFF. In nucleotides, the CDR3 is TGTGCCACCAGTGAATCGGGTAATGAGCAGTTCTTC.